The text below deals with one TCR beta chain. Its target is unknown. It was with 60 Vbeta and 13 Jbeta primers that the PCR ran. Produced via immunoSEQ multiplex PCR; TCRdb's table is partial and in-frame only. The table has under 150,000 clones, more than 75% seen once. This specimen belongs to a study of cytomegalovirus exposure and HLA in healthy donors. CDR1 and CDR2 (germline): SGDLS, YYNGEE. There are 17 residues in the CDR3. Trimming at V came to 0 bases and at J to 5 bases, leaving 8 bases not matched to a gene. Study-level findings and limits: A later analysis found most CMV-associated TCR beta chains apparently HLA-restricted.

The chain employs TRBV9 and TRBJ2-1, with TRBD2 matching over 10 bases. The specimen sequenced was PBMCs. This TCR was sampled from a woman aged 25 to 45 in good health and CMV-seronegative. For the CDR3, the DNA is TGTGCCAGCAGCGTAGAATTGGGACTAGCGTTCCACAATGAGCAGTTCTTC. It specifies CASSVELGLAFHNEQFF.